The rows below give T cell receptor beta chains drawn from one sample of a study of blood T cell repertoires in COVID-19. TCRdb's table, derived via immunoSEQ multiplex PCR, lists solely in-frame clones and lacks some. Among over 250,000 clones listed, approximately 90% were seen once. Sequencing used PBMCs or T cells enriched from blood (not recorded which). These receptors all stem from a woman aged 55-69 years in a cohort exposed to, infected with or recovered from COVID-19 (not recorded which). Each CDR3 is given with its conserved first and last residue. The order of the fields is D gene, CDR3 length, V gene, clone size, J gene, CDR3 protein, CDR3 DNA. D genes are given only for firm matches. Not all rows give a size; the values are once, few, many and, for expanded clones, a class.

NA	15	TRBV4-2	NA	TRBJ2-1	CASSQETTTSSEQFF	TGTGCCAGCAGCCAAGAAACGACGACTAGTAGCGAGCAGTTCTTC
NA	14	TRBV18	NA	TRBJ2-7	CASSPPATPGEQYF	TGTGCCAGCTCACCACCAGCGACACCGGGGGAGCAGTACTTC
TRBD2	15	TRBV28	NA	TRBJ2-1	CASSASGRAGNEQFF	TGTGCCAGCAGTGCTAGCGGGAGGGCCGGGAATGAGCAGTTCTTC
NA	11	TRBV7-8	NA	TRBJ2-7	CASSHQDEQYF	TGTGCCAGCAGCCACCAGGACGAGCAGTACTTC
TRBD1	13	TRBV29-1	NA	TRBJ1-2	CSVRQGANYGYTF	TGCAGCGTTCGACAGGGAGCTAACTATGGCTACACCTTC
NA	13	TRBV12-3/TRBV12-4	NA	TRBJ2-7	CASRVTSAYEQYF	TGTGCCAGCAGAGTGACTAGTGCCTACGAGCAGTACTTC
TRBD1	14	TRBV23-1	NA	TRBJ1-5	CASSHSDREGPQHF	TGCGCCAGCAGTCATTCGGACAGGGAAGGACCCCAGCATTTT
NA	16	TRBV18	NA	TRBJ2-1	CASSPVGSSITSEQFF	TGTGCCAGCTCACCAGTCGGGTCTAGTATAACGAGTGAGCAGTTCTTC
TRBD1	18	TRBV5-8	once	TRBJ1-5	CASSRRPGQGVGGQPQHF	TGTGCCAGCAGCCGCAGACCGGGACAGGGGGTAGGGGGGCAGCCCCAGCATTTT
NA	16	TRBV28	NA	TRBJ2-7	CASTRTPLSSSYEQYF	TGTGCCAGCACCCGGACTCCACTTTCTAGCTCCTACGAGCAGTACTTC
TRBD2	18	TRBV6-1	NA	TRBJ2-7	CASSEIGVLGGRPYEQYF	TGTGCCAGCAGTGAAATCGGGGTTCTCGGCGGGAGGCCCTACGAGCAGTACTTC
TRBD2	15	TRBV28	NA	TRBJ2-7	CASSFSTSGSYEQYF	TGTGCCAGCAGTTTCTCGACTAGCGGGAGTTACGAGCAGTACTTC
TRBD1	14	TRBV7-3	NA	TRBJ2-5	CASSLGTGGETQYF	TGTGCCAGCAGCCTCGGGACAGGCGGTGAGACCCAGTACTTC
TRBD1	15	TRBV7-2	NA	TRBJ2-1	CASSPRDRGVGEQFF	TGTGCCAGCAGTCCGCGGGACAGGGGGGTCGGTGAGCAGTTCTTC
NA	17	TRBV4-3	NA	TRBJ2-3	CASSQEGGLPSTDTQYF	TGCGCCAGCAGCCAAGAAGGGGGTTTGCCTAGCACAGATACGCAGTATTTT
NA	13	TRBV5-6	NA	TRBJ1-4	CASSLGTREKLFF	TGTGCCAGCAGCTTGGGTACGCGCGAAAAACTGTTTTTT
NA	15	TRBV28	NA	TRBJ2-7	CACDERGTPGGEQYF	TGTGCCTGCGACGAGAGGGGGACACCAGGAGGCGAGCAGTACTTC
NA	14	TRBV27	NA	TRBJ2-7	CASSLKEAGYEQYF	TGTGCCAGCAGTTTAAAGGAGGCTGGGTACGAGCAGTACTTC
NA	17	TRBV21-1	once	TRBJ1-5	CASSKWRRGFGNQPQHF	TGTGCCAGCAGCAAATGGCGCAGGGGGTTCGGCAATCAGCCCCAGCATTTT
TRBD2	16	TRBV28	NA	TRBJ2-2	CAGLAGGTKGTGELFF	TGTGCCGGACTAGCGGGAGGGACAAAAGGGACCGGGGAGCTGTTTTTT
TRBD1	13	TRBV28	NA	TRBJ2-7	CASSPPDREPQYF	TGTGCCAGCAGTCCCCCAGACAGGGAGCCCCAGTACTTC
NA	14	TRBV18	NA	TRBJ2-7	CASSPGFRAGEQYF	TGTGCCAGCTCACCTGGTTTTAGGGCGGGCGAGCAGTACTTC
TRBD1	16	TRBV5-1	NA	TRBJ2-7	CASSLAPGQGSYEQYF	TGCGCCAGCAGCTTGGCCCCGGGACAGGGGAGCTACGAGCAGTACTTC
TRBD2	14	TRBV10-3	NA	TRBJ2-7	CAISEASGTREQYF	TGTGCCATCAGTGAGGCTAGCGGGACCCGCGAGCAGTACTTC
NA	15	TRBV25-1	NA	TRBJ2-2	CASSELLAGTGELFF	TGTGCCAGCAGTGAACTCCTGGCGGGCACCGGGGAGCTGTTTTTT
TRBD1	14	TRBV18	NA	TRBJ1-1	CASSDRGQGTEAFF	TGTGCCAGCTCGGACAGGGGGCAGGGCACTGAAGCTTTCTTT
TRBD1	16	TRBV19	NA	TRBJ2-1	CASSIDTGGIYNEQFF	TGTGCCAGTAGTATAGACACAGGGGGGATTTACAATGAGCAGTTCTTC